The T cell receptor beta chain under discussion was sequenced for a study of preoperative IRX-2 immunotherapy in early breast cancer. Sequenced by immunoSEQ multiplex PCR; TCRdb stores in-frame clones only, minus some. Among approximately 13,000 clones, approximately 91% were seen once, and the ten largest hold roughly 29%. Between the trimmed V and J ends, which lost 2 bases and 7 bases, there was a span of 0 bases. Germline assignment: CDR1 SGHDN and CDR2 FVKESK. The CDR3 has 11 residues. The sample's treatment: preoperative locoregional IRX-2 cytokine immunotherapy. Samples came from a phase Ib trial of preoperative locoregional IRX-2 cytokine immunotherapy.

The chain couples TRBV14 to TRBJ1-6; the D is unclear. The receptor comes from a human donor with breast cancer. The material was obtained from a patient treated with IRX-2 immunotherapy. The CDR3 bases are TGTGCCAGCAGCCAAAATTCACCCCTCCACTTT. Encoded protein: CASSQNSPLHF.